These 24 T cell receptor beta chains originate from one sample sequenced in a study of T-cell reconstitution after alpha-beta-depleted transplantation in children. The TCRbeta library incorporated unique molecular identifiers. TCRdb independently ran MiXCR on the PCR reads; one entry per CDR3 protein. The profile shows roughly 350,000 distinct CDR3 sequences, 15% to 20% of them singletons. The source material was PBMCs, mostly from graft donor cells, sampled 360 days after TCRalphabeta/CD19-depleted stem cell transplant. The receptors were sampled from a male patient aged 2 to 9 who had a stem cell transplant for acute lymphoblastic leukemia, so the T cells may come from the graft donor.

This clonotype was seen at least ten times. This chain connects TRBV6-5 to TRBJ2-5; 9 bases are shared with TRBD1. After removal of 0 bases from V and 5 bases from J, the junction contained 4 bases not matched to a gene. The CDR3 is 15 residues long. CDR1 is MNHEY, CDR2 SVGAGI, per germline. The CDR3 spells CASSYSGQGWETQYF. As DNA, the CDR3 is TGTGCCAGCAGTTACTCGGGACAGGGATGGGAGACCCAGTACTTC.

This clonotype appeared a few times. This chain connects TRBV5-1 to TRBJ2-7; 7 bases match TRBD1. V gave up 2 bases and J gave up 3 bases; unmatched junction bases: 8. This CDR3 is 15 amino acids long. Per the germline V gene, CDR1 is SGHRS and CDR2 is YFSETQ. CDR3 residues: CASSLPGTAHYEQYF. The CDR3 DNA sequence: TGCGCCAGCAGCTTACCCGGGACAGCCCACTACGAGCAGTACTTC.

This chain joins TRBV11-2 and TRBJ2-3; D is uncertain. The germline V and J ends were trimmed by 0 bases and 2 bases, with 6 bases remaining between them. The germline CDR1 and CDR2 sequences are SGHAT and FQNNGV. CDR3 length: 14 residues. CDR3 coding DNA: TGTGCCAGCAGCTTAGAGCACAACACAGATACGCAGTATTTT. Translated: CASSLEHNTDTQYF.

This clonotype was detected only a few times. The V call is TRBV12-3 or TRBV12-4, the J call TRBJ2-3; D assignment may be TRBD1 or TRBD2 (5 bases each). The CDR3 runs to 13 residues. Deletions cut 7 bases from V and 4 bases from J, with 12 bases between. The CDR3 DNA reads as TGTGCCAGCAATAGGGACGGCGCAGATACGCAGTATTTT. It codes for CASNRDGADTQYF.

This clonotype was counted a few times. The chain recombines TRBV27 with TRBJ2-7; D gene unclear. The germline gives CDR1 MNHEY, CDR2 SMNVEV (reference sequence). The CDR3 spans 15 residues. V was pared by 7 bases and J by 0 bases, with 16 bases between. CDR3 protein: CASKLLPGPSYEQYF. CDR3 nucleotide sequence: TGTGCCAGCAAACTTCTTCCGGGTCCCTCCTACGAGCAGTACTTC.

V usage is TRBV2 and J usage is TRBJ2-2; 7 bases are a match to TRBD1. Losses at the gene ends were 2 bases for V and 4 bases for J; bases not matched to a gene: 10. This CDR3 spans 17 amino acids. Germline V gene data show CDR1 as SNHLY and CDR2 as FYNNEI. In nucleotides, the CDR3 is TGTGCCAGCAGTGAAAGAAGGACAGGCTGGGGCACCGGGGAGCTGTTTTTT. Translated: CASSERRTGWGTGELFF.

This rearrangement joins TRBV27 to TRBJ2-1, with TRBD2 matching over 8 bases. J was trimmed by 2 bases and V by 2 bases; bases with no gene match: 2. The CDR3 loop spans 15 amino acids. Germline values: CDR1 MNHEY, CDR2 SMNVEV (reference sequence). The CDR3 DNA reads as TGTGCCAGCAGTTTAAGCGGGAGACCCTACAATGAGCAGTTCTTC. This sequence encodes CASSLSGRPYNEQFF.

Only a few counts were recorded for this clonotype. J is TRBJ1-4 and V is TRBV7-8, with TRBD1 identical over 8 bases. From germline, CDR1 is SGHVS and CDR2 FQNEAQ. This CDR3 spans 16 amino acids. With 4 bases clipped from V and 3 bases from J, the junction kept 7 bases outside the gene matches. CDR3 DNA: TGTGCCAGCAGCTCCAACCGGGACAGGCCTAATGAAAAACTGTTTTTT. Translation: CASSSNRDRPNEKLFF. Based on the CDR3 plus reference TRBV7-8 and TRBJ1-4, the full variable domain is GAGVSQSPRYKVAKRGQDVALRCDPISGHVSLFWYQQALGQGPEFLTYFQNEAQLDKSGLPSDRFFAERPEGSVSTLKIQRTQQEDSAVYLCASSSNRDRPNEKLFFGSGTQLSVL.

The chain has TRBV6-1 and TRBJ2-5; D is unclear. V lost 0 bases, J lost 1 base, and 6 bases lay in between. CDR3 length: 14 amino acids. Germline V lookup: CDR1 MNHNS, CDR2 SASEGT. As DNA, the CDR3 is TGTGCCAGCAGTGAAGCCTGGTTCCAAGAGACCCAGTACTTC. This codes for CASSEAWFQETQYF.

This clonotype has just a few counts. The CDR3 reads CSASAWGIGLTTDTQYF. The CDR3 DNA is TGCAGTGCTAGCGCCTGGGGAATTGGCCTGACCACAGATACGCAGTATTTT. This rearrangement joins TRBV20-1 to TRBJ2-3; D is unclear. CDR1 and CDR2 from the germline V gene are DFQATT and SNEGSKA (reference sequence). There are 17 residues in the CDR3. V lost 3 bases, J lost 2 bases, and 21 bases lay in between.

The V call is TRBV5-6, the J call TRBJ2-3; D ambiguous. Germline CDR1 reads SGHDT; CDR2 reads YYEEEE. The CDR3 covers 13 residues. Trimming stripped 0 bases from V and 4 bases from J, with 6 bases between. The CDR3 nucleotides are TGTGCCAGCAGCTTGGCTATACCAGATACGCAGTATTTT. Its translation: CASSLAIPDTQYF.

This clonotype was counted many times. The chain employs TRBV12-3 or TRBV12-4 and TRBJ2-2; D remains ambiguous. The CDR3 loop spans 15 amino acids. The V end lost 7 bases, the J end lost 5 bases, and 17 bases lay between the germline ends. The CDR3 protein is CASTLSRLLTGELFF. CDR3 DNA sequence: TGTGCCAGCACCTTAAGTAGGCTGCTTACCGGGGAGCTGTTTTTT.

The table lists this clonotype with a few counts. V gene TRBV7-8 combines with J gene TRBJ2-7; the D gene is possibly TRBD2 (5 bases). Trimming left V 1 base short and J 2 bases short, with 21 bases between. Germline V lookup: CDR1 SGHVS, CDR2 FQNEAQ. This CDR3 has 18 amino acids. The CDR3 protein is CASSLGWRARRFAYEQYF. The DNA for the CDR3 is TGTGCCAGCAGCTTAGGATGGCGGGCCCGTCGATTTGCCTACGAGCAGTACTTC. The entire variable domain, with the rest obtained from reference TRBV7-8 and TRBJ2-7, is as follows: GAGVSQSPRYKVAKRGQDVALRCDPISGHVSLFWYQQALGQGPEFLTYFQNEAQLDKSGLPSDRFFAERPEGSVSTLKIQRTQQEDSAVYLCASSLGWRARRFAYEQYFGPGTRLTVT.

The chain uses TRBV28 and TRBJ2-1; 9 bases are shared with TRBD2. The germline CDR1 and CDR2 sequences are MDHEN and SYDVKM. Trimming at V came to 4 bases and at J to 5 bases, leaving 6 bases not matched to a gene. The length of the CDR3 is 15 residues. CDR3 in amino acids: CASSSFAGGDNEQFF. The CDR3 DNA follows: TGTGCCAGCAGTTCTTTCGCGGGAGGGGACAATGAGCAGTTCTTC. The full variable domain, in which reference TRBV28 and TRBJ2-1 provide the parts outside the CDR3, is DVKVTQSSRYLVKRTGEKVFLECVQDMDHENMFWYRQDPGLGLRLIYFSYDVKMKEKGDIPEGYSVSREKKERFSLILESASTNQTSMYLCASSSFAGGDNEQFFGPGTRLTVL.

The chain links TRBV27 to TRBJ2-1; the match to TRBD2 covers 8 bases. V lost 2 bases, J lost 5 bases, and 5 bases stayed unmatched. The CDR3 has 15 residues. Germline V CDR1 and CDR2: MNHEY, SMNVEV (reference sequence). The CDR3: CASSLSGRIHNEQFF. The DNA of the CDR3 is TGTGCCAGCAGTTTAAGCGGGAGAATCCACAATGAGCAGTTCTTC.

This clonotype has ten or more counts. CDR3 DNA sequence: TGTGCCAGCAGTAAATCGACCGGGGAGCTGTTTTTT. Its protein product is CASSKSTGELFF. J is TRBJ2-2 and V is TRBV7-8; D is uncertain. The germline gives CDR1 SGHVS, CDR2 FQNEAQ. This CDR3 is 12 amino acids long. The V gene lost 6 bases and the J gene lost 5 bases, with 7 bases spanning the gap.

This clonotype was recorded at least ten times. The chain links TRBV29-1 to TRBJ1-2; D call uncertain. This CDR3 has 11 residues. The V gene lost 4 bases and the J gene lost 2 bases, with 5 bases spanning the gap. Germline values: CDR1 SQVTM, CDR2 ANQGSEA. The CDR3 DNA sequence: TGCAGCGTTGTTCAAAACTATGGCTACACCTTC. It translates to CSVVQNYGYTF.

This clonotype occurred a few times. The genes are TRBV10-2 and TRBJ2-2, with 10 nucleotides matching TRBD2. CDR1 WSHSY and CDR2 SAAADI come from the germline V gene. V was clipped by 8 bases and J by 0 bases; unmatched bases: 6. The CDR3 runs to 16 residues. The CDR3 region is CASQIAGGANTGELFF. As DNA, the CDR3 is TGCGCCAGCCAAATAGCGGGAGGCGCGAACACCGGGGAGCTGTTTTTT.

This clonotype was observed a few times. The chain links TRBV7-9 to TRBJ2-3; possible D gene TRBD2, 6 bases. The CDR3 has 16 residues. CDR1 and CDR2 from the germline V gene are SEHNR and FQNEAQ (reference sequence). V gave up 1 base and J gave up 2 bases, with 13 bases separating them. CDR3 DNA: TGTGCCAGCAGCTTAGTGCGGGACCTCTCCACAGATACGCAGTATTTT. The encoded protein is CASSLVRDLSTDTQYF.

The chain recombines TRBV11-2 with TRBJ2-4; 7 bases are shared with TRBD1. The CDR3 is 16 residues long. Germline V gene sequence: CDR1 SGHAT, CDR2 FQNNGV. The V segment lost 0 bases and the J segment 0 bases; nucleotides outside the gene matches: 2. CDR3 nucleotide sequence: TGTGCCAGCAGCTTAGACTCAGGGGGAGCCAAAAACATTCAGTACTTC. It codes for CASSLDSGGAKNIQYF. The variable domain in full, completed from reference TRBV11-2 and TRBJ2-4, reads EAGVAQSPRYKIIEKRQSVAFWCNPISGHATLYWYQQILGQGPKLLIQFQNNGVVDDSQLPKDRFSAERLKGVDSTLKIQPAKLEDSAVYLCASSLDSGGAKNIQYFGAGTRLSVL.

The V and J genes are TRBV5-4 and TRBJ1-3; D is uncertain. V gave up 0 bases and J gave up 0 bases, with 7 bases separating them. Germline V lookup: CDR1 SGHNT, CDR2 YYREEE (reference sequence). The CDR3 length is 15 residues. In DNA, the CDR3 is TGTGCCAGCAGCTTGGCCAGTACCTCTGGAAACACCATATATTTT. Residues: CASSLASTSGNTIYF.

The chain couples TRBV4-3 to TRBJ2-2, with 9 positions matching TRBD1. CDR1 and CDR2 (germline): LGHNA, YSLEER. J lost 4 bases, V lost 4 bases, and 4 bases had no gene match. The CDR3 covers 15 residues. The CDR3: CASSRDRGSTGELFF. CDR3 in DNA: TGCGCCAGCAGCCGCGACAGGGGGAGCACCGGGGAGCTGTTTTTT.

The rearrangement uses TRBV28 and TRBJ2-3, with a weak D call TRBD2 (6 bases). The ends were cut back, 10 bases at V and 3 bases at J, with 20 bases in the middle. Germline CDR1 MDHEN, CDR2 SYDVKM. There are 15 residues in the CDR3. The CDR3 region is CATLVRGDGTDTQYF. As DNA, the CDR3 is TGTGCCACCCTAGTTCGCGGGGATGGGACAGATACGCAGTATTTT.

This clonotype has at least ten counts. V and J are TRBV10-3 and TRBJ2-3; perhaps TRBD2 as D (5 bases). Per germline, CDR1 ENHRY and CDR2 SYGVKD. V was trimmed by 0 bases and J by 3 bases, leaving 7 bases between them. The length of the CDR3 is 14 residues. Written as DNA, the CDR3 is TGTGCCATCAGTGAGTCGAGGGATACAGATACGCAGTATTTT. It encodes CAISESRDTDTQYF.